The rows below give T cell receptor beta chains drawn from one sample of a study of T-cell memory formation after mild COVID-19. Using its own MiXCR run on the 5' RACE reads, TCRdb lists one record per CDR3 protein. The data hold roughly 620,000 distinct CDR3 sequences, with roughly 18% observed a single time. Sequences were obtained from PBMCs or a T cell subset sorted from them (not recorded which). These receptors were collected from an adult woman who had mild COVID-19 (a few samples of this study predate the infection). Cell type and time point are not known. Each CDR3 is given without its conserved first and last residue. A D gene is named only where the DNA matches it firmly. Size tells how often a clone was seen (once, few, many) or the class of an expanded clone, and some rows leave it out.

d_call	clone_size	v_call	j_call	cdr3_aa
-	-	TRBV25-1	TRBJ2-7	ASSSPAGQY
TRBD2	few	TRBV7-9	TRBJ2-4	ASRIIAGDPKNIQY
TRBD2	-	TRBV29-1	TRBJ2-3	SVGANAGGPQGTDTQY
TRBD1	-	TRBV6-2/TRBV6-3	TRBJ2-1	ASSSGQGGRGGSYNEQF
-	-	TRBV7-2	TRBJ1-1	ASSPLGGAEAF
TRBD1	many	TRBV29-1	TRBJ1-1	SVRTGNTEAF
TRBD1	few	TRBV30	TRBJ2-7	AWSLGQGDGLYEQY
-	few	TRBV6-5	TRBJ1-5	ASSYSWGAEQPQH
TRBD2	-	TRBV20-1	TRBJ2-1	SASAGVAGGRNEQF
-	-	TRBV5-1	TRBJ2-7	ASSLGQRTSYEQY
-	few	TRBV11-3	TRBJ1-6	ASSSASRTLH
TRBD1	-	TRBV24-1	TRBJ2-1	ATSDPNVGTGDNEQF
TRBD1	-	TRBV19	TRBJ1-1	ASSIRTGGAHTEAF
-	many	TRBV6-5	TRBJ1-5	ASRPRGSGNQPQH
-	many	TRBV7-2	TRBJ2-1	ASSFLTGSSYNEQF
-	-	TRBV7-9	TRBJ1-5	ASSQIVGNQPQH
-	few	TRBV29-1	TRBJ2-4	SVEGSGKNIQY
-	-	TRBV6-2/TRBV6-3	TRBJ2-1	ASSYSASEQF
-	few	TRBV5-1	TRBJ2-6	ASSLVVRVRGRSGANVLT
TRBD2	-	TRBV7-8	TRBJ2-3	ASSFSSGSDTQY
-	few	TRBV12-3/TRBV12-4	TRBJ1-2	ASLPMANYGYT
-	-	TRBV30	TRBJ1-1	AWSVQPMNTEAF